This TCR beta chain was identified during a study of shared clonotypes between healthy human individuals. Germline V gives CDR1 MGHDK, CDR2 SYGVNS. Trimming stripped 2 bases from V and 6 bases from J, with 9 bases between. This CDR3 region has 13 residues. Cells designated naive CD8 were CD45RO-negative and were positively selected for CCR7, with terminally differentiated effector memory CD45RA+ cells excluded. Deep-level assay runs were performed. Clones were sequenced by immunoSEQ multiplex PCR, and TCRdb holds only the in-frame ones, with some missing. The repertoire includes about 2.1 million clones, over 85% of them detected once, and around 1.7% sits in the top ten.

The receptor comes from a man between 18 and 35 years old in good health. Some clones in this sample may be carry-over from other donors' samples. Sequenced sample: naive CD8+ T cells from PBMCs. The rearrangement joins TRBV25-1 to TRBJ2-3; D is unclear. CDR3 sequence (DNA): TGTGCCAGCAGTGAAGGGTTGGGGGATACGCAGTATTTT. This codes for CASSEGLGDTQYF.